This T cell receptor (beta chain) was recorded in a study of response to subunit inactivated influenza vaccine. Study conclusions and caveats: Authors proposed each seasonal influenza vaccination draws in few new T cells.

V was cut by 3 bases and J by 6 bases, with 20 bases left in between. Germline values: CDR1 SGDLS, CDR2 YYNGEE. This CDR3 is built from 16 residues. This clonotype was seen ten or more times. Its antigen is unknown. TCRdb itself ran the RT-PCR reads through MiXCR, one entry per CDR3 protein. Of about 520,000 distinct CDR3 sequences in the sample, roughly 27% are singletons; the top ten hold around 2%. The chain has TRBV9 and TRBJ2-3; D might be TRBD2 (6 bases). The sequenced sample was CD4+ T cells sorted from PBMCs, obtained more than 4 days after vaccination. This TCR derives from a man aged 50-59 years who received an inactivated influenza vaccine. The CDR3 region is CASSAVVGDSRDTQYF. The CDR3 region has the DNA TGTGCCAGCAGCGCCGTCGTTGGGGACTCGAGGGATACGCAGTATTTT.